This TCR beta chain was identified in a study of blood T cell repertoires in COVID-19. On the study more broadly: Collection of acute and convalescent COVID-19 samples took place in the United States, Italy and Spain.

The repertoire was sequenced with immunoSEQ multiplex PCR; TCRdb's copy has only in-frame clones and lacks some. The sample contains around 58,000 clones, roughly 90% of which appear only once. The CDR3 extends over 14 amino acids. V was clipped by 0 bases and J by 11 bases, with 17 bases between them. Per the germline V gene, CDR1 is MNHEY and CDR2 is SVGAGI. The source of this sequence is a man aged 55 to 69 with active COVID-19. The rearrangement links TRBV6-5 to TRBJ2-7, with D unclear. What was sequenced was peripheral blood. The CDR3 DNA sequence: TGTGCCAGCAGTTACTCGGTCCAGGCCTCACGGAAGTACTTC. Amino acids: CASSYSVQASRKYF.